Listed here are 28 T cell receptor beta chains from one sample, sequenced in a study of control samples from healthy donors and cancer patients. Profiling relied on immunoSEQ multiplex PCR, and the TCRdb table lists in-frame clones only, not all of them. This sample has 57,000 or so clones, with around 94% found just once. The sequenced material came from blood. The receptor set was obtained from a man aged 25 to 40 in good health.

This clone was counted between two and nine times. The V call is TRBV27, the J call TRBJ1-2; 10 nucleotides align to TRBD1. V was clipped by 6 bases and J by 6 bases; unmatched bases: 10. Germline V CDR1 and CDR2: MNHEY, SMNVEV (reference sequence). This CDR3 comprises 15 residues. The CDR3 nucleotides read TGTGCCAGCAGGAGAGACAGGGGGCCCGTTAATGGCTACACCTTC. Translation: CASRRDRGPVNGYTF.

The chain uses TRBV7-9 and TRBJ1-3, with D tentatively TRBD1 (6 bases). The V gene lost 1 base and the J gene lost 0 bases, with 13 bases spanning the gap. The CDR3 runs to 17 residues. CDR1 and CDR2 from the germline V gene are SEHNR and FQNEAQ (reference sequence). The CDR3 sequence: CASSLVSGAISGNTIYF. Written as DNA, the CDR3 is TGTGCCAGCAGCTTAGTGTCAGGGGCCATCTCTGGAAACACCATATATTTT.

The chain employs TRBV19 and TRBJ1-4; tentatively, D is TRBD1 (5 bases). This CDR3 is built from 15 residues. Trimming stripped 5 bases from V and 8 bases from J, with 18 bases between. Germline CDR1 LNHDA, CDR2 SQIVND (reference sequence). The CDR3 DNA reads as TGTGCCAGTAGTTTTTCCCCGGGACGTGGAGAAAAACTGTTTTTT. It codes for CASSFSPGRGEKLFF.

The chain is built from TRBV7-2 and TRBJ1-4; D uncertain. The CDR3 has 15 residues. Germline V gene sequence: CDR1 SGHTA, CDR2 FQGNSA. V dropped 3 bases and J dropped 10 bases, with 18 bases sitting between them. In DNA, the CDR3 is TGTGCCAGCAGCTTTGCCCAGATTGAAGGTGGAAAACTGTTTTTT. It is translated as CASSFAQIEGGKLFF. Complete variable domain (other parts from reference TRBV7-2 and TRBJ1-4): GAGVSQSPSNKVTEKGKDVELRCDPISGHTALYWYRQSLGQGLEFLIYFQGNSAPDKSGLPSDRFSAERTGGSVSTLTIQRTQQEDSAVYLCASSFAQIEGGKLFFGSGTQLSVL.

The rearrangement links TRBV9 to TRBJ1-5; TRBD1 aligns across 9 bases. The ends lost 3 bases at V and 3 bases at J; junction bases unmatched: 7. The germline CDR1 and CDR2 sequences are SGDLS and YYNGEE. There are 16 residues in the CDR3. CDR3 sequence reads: CASSAGTGNNNQPQHF. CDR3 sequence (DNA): TGTGCCAGCAGCGCCGGGACAGGGAATAACAATCAGCCCCAGCATTTT.

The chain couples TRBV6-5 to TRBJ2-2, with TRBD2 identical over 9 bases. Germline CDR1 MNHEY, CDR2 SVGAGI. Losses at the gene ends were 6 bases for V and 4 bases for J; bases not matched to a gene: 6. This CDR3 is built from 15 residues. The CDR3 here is CASSSGTSLTGELFF. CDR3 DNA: TGTGCCAGCAGCTCCGGGACTAGCCTCACCGGGGAGCTGTTTTTT.

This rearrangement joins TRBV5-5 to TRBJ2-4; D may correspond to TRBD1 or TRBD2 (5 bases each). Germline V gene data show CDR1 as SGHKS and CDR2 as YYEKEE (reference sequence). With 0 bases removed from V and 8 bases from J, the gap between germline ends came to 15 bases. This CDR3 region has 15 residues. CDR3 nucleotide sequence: TGTGCCAGCAGCTTGGACCTGGGACCTCCCCACATTCAGTACTTC. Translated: CASSLDLGPPHIQYF.

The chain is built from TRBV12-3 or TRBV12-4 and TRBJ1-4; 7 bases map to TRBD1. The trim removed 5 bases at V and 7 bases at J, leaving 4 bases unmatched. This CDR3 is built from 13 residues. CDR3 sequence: CASSRAGGEKLFF. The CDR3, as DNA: TGTGCCAGCAGTAGGGCAGGGGGTGAAAAACTGTTTTTT.

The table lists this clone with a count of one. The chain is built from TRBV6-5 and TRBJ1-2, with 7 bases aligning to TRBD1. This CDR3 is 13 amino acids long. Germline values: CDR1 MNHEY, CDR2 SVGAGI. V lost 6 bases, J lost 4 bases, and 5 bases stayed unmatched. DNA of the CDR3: TGTGCCAGCAGCGAGACAGGGAGCTATGGCTACACCTTC. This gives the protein CASSETGSYGYTF.

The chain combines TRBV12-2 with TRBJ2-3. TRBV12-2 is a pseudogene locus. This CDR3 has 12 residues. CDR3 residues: CASRPPPTPQYF. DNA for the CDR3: TGTGCAAGTCGCCCTCCTCCAACCCCTCAGTATTTT.

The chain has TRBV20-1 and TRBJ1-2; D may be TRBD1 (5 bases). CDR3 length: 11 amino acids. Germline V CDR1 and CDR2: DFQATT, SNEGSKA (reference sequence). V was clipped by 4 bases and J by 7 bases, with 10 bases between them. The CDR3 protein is CSATSGSGYTF. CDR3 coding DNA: TGCAGTGCTACTTCAGGGTCTGGCTACACCTTC.

The chain's CDR3 is CASSSPTSGSLNEQFF. CDR3 DNA sequence: TGTGCCAGCAGCTCGCCTACTAGCGGGAGTCTTAATGAGCAGTTCTTC. The rearrangement joins TRBV7-9 to TRBJ2-1; 11 nucleotides match TRBD2. CDR3 length equals 16 residues. J lost 7 bases, V lost 4 bases, and 9 bases had no gene match. Germline V gives CDR1 SEHNR, CDR2 FQNEAQ (reference sequence).

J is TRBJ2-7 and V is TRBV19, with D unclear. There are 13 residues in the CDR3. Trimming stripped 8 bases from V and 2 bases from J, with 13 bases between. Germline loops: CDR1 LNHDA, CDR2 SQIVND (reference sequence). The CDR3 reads CASWTPGTYEQYF. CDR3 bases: TGTGCCAGTTGGACCCCCGGAACCTACGAGCAGTACTTC.

CDR3 nucleotide sequence: TGTGCCAGCAGCGCGGGACAGGGGGAGGGTCAGCCCCAGCATTTT. It yields the protein CASSAGQGEGQPQHF. The J gene is TRBJ1-5, the V gene TRBV9; TRBD1 matches 11 bases. After removal of 3 bases from V and 6 bases from J, the junction contained 5 bases not matched to a gene. CDR1 is SGDLS and CDR2 is YYNGEE in the germline V gene. The CDR3 has 15 amino acids.

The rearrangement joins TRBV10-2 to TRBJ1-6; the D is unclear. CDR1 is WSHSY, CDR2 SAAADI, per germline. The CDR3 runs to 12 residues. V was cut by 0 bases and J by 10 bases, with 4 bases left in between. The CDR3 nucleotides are TGCGCCAGCAGTGAGTCTTGGTCACCCCTCCACTTT. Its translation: CASSESWSPLHF.

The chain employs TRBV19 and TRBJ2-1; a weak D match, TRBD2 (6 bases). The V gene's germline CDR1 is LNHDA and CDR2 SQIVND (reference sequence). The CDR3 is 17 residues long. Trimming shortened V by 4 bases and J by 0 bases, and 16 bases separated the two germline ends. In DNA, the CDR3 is TGTGCCAGTAGTAGATCCGCTCGGACTAACTCCTACAATGAGCAGTTCTTC. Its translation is CASSRSARTNSYNEQFF.

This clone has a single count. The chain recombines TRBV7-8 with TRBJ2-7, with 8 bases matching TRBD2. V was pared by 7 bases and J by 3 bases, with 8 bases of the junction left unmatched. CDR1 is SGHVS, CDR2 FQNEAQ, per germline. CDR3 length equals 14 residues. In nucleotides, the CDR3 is TGTGCCAGCACCAACCGGGAGGGAATCTACGAGCAGTACTTC. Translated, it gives CASTNREGIYEQYF.

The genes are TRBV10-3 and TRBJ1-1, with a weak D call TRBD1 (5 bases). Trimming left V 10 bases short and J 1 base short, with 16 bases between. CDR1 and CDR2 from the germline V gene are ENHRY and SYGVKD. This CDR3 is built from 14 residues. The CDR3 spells CATALGPENTEAFF. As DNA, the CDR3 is TGTGCCACCGCCTTGGGACCCGAGAACACTGAAGCTTTCTTT.

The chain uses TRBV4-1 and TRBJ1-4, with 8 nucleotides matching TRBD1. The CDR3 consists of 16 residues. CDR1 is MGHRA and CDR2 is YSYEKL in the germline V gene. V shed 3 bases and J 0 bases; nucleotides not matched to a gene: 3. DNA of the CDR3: TGCGCCAGCAGCCAGGTACAGGGGGCAACTAATGAAAAACTGTTTTTT. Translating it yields CASSQVQGATNEKLFF.

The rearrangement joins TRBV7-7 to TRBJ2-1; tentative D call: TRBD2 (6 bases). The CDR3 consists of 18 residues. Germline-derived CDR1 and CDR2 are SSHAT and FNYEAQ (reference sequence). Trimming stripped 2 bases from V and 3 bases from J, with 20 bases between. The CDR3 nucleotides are TGTGCCAGCAGCTTACTAATCGGGGGTCGAGCGGTCTACAATGAGCAGTTCTTC. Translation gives CASSLLIGGRAVYNEQFF.

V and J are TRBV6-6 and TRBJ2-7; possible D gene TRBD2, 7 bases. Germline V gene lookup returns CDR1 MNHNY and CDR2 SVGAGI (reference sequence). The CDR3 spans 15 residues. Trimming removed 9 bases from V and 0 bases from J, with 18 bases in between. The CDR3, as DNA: TGTGCCAGATTTGCGGGGGCTTCTTTCTCCTACGAGCAGTACTTC. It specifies CARFAGASFSYEQYF.

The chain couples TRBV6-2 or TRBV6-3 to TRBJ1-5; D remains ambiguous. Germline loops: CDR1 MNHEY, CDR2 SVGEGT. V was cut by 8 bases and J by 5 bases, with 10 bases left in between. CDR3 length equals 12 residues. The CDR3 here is CASRPVDQPQHF. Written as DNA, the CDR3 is TGTGCCAGCCGCCCAGTCGATCAGCCCCAGCATTTT.

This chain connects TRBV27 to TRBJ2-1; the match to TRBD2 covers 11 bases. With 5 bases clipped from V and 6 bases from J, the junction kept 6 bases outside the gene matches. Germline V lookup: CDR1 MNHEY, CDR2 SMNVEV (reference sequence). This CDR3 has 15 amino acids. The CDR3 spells CASSELAGVANEQFF. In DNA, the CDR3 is TGTGCCAGCAGTGAACTAGCGGGAGTTGCCAATGAGCAGTTCTTC.

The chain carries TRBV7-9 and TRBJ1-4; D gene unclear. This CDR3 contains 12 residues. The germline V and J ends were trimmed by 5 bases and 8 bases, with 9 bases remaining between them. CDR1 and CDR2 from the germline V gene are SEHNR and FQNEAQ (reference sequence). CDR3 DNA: TGTGCCAGCAGCATACCAGCAGAAAAACTGTTTTTT. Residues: CASSIPAEKLFF.

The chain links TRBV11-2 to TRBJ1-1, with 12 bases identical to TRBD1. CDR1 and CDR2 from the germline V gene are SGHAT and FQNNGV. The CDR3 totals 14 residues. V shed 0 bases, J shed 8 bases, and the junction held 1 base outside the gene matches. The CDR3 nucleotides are TGTGCCAGCAGCTTAGAAGGGACAGGGGGCGAAGCTTTCTTT. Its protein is CASSLEGTGGEAFF.

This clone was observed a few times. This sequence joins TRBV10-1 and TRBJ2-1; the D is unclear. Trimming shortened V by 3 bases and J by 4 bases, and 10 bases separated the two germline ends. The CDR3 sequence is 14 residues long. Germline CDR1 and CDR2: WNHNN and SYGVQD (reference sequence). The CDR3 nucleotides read TGCGCCAGCAGTGAAAGGACGGCGTACAATGAGCAGTTCTTC. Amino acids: CASSERTAYNEQFF.

The CDR3 loop reads CASSPAGFYGYTF. The DNA of the CDR3 is TGTGCCAGCTCACCCGCAGGATTCTATGGCTACACCTTC. V usage is TRBV18 and J usage is TRBJ1-2; D call uncertain. Trimming took 3 bases from V and 4 from J, leaving 9 bases between them. Germline V gene lookup returns CDR1 KGHSH and CDR2 LQKENI. This CDR3 has 13 amino acids.

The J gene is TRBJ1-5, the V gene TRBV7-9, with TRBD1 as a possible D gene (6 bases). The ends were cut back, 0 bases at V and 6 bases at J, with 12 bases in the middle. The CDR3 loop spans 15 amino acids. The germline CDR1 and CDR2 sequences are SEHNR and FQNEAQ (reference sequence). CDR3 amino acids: CASSLAAGEVQPQHF. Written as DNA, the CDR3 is TGTGCCAGCAGCTTAGCCGCAGGGGAGGTTCAGCCCCAGCATTTT.